Shown below are 18 T cell receptor beta chains from a single sample sequenced in a study of blood T cell repertoires in COVID-19. Clones were sequenced by immunoSEQ multiplex PCR, and TCRdb holds only the in-frame ones, with some missing. The sample comprises about 500,000 clones, 85% to 90% of which are singletons, and roughly 8% rests with the top ten. Material: peripheral blood. The receptors originated from a woman aged 45-65 years with COVID-19, enrolled during active disease.

This rearrangement joins TRBV6-6 to TRBJ1-3; D ambiguous. The CDR3 is made up of 14 amino acids. Germline lookup yields CDR1 MNHNY and CDR2 SVGAGI (reference sequence). The germline V and J ends were trimmed by 6 bases and 1 base, with 10 bases remaining between them. The CDR3: CASRTRGSGNTIYF. DNA for the CDR3: TGTGCCAGCAGGACCCGCGGATCTGGAAACACCATATATTTT.

This chain connects TRBV4-1 to TRBJ2-5; tentatively, D is TRBD2 (6 bases). In germline, CDR1 is MGHRA, CDR2 YSYEKL. CDR3 size: 15 residues. Deletions cut 4 bases from V and 0 bases from J, with 12 bases between. CDR3: CASSLFGGYQETQYF. CDR3 in DNA: TGCGCCAGCAGCCTGTTCGGGGGTTACCAAGAGACCCAGTACTTC.

The V call is TRBV10-3, the J call TRBJ1-6; possible D gene TRBD1, 6 bases. Germline lookup yields CDR1 ENHRY and CDR2 SYGVKD. The CDR3 runs 15 residues. Trimming pared 2 bases from V and 6 bases from J, leaving 11 bases between. For the CDR3, the DNA is TGTGCCATCAGTGAGACTGGACAGAGTAATTCACCCCTCCACTTT. Translation gives CAISETGQSNSPLHF.

The table lists this clone with a few counts. This CDR3 is also generated by other DNA sequences in the sample. CDR3 sequence (DNA): TGCGCCAGCAGCCCGGGACAGAACACCGGGGAGCTGTTTTTT. As protein: CASSPGQNTGELFF. J is TRBJ2-2 and V is TRBV5-1; D is perhaps TRBD1 (6 bases). Deletions cut 4 bases from V and 1 base from J, with 8 bases between. The CDR3 is 14 amino acids. Germline V CDR1 and CDR2: SGHRS, YFSETQ.

J is TRBJ1-2 and V is TRBV12-3 or TRBV12-4; TRBD1 might be the D (5 bases). This CDR3 spans 12 amino acids. V was cut by 0 bases and J by 8 bases, with 7 bases left in between. In nucleotides, the CDR3 is TGTGCCAGCAGTTTAGCCAGGGAAGGCTACACCTTC. Translation gives CASSLAREGYTF.

The gene calls are TRBV4-1 and TRBJ2-2, with D tentatively TRBD2 (5 bases). The germline CDR1 and CDR2 sequences are MGHRA and YSYEKL. This CDR3 contains 19 residues. The ends were cut back, 1 base at V and 3 bases at J, with 21 bases in the middle. CDR3 coding DNA: TGCGCCAGCAGCCAAGCCGACCCGTCGACGGCCGGGGACACCGGGGAGCTGTTTTTT. It codes for CASSQADPSTAGDTGELFF.

The chain has TRBV7-3 and TRBJ2-7; D is unresolved. The CDR3 spans 15 residues. Germline V lookup: CDR1 SGHTA, CDR2 FQGTGA. The V and J ends lost 5 bases and 3 bases respectively, with 17 bases between them. The CDR3 protein is CASSADRSPGYEQYF. In nucleotides, the CDR3 is TGTGCCAGCAGCGCCGACCGCTCCCCGGGCTACGAGCAGTACTTC.

This clone was seen only once. J is TRBJ2-3 and V is TRBV11-3; the D gene is possibly TRBD2 (6 bases). Germline V gives CDR1 SGHNT, CDR2 YENEEA. Trimming shortened V by 2 bases and J by 5 bases, and 14 bases separated the two germline ends. The CDR3 is 15 amino acids. DNA for the CDR3: TGTGCCAGCAGCTTACGGAGGGGAGGTGGAGATACGCAGTATTTT. Translating gives CASSLRRGGGDTQYF.

The V gene is TRBV27, the J gene TRBJ1-4; D gene ambiguous. CDR3 length: 12 amino acids. Trimming cost V 8 bases and J 6 bases, with 10 bases left between them. In germline, CDR1 is MNHEY, CDR2 SMNVEV (reference sequence). The CDR3 sequence is CASSGVDEKLFF. CDR3 nucleotide sequence: TGTGCCAGCTCCGGAGTAGATGAAAAACTGTTTTTT. Full variable domain (missing parts from reference TRBV27 and TRBJ1-4): EAQVTQNPRYLITVTGKKLTVTCSQNMNHEYMSWYRQDPGLGLRQIYYSMNVEVTDKGDVPEGYKVSRKEKRNFPLILESPSPNQTSLYFCASSGVDEKLFFGSGTQLSVL.

The table lists this clone with a count of one. V and J are TRBV6-5 and TRBJ1-2; 8 bases fit TRBD1. V was pared by 5 bases and J by 6 bases, with 8 bases of the junction left unmatched. Germline V gene lookup returns CDR1 MNHEY and CDR2 SVGAGI. The CDR3 consists of 14 residues. This CDR3 reads CASSRGTGQNGYTF. Written as DNA, the CDR3 is TGTGCCAGCAGTCGCGGGACAGGCCAAAATGGCTACACCTTC.

This chain uses TRBV19 with TRBJ2-7; 9 bases match TRBD2. From germline, CDR1 is LNHDA and CDR2 SQIVND (reference sequence). Trimming at V came to 3 bases and at J to 2 bases, leaving 11 bases not matched to a gene. The CDR3 extends over 17 amino acids. This chain's CDR3 is CASSMRRGLAFTYEQYF. CDR3 in DNA: TGTGCCAGTAGTATGAGGCGAGGACTAGCGTTTACCTACGAGCAGTACTTC.

This clone was recorded once. The J gene is TRBJ1-1, the V gene TRBV6-5; the D is unclear. Germline V gene sequence: CDR1 MNHEY, CDR2 SVGAGI. This CDR3 is built from 15 residues. Trimming removed 0 bases from V and 1 base from J, with 9 bases in between. Here the CDR3 DNA reads TGTGCCAGCAGTTACTCGCCGCGAGGGAACACTGAAGCTTTCTTT. Translation: CASSYSPRGNTEAFF.

This clone came up once. The J gene is TRBJ1-1, the V gene TRBV5-1, with 7 bases identical to TRBD1. The CDR3 runs to 20 residues. Germline CDR1 is SGHRS and CDR2 is YFSETQ. V was pared by 4 bases and J by 8 bases, with 29 bases of the junction left unmatched. The CDR3 loop reads CASSQESRDRARGTGPEAFF. The CDR3 coding sequence is TGCGCCAGCAGCCAGGAGTCCCGGGACAGAGCAAGAGGGACTGGTCCCGAAGCTTTCTTT.

This clone was detected only a few times. Other nucleotide sequences in the sample specify the same CDR3. This sequence joins TRBV30 and TRBJ1-5; D is undetermined. CDR3 length equals 13 residues. Trimming took 3 bases from V and 4 from J, leaving 10 bases between them. Germline assignment: CDR1 GTSNPN and CDR2 SVGIG (reference sequence). The CDR3 DNA follows: TGTGCCTGGAGCGTCCGGGGTAATCAGCCCCAGCATTTT. This encodes CAWSVRGNQPQHF.

The V and J genes are TRBV19 and TRBJ2-7; 9 bases align to TRBD1. The CDR3 is made up of 14 amino acids. Germline V gene data show CDR1 as LNHDA and CDR2 as SQIVND (reference sequence). Trimming cost V 5 bases and J 2 bases; bases outside gene matches: 4. The CDR3 nucleotides are TGTGCCAGTAGTTTCCGACAGGGGGCCTACGAGCAGTACTTC. This sequence encodes CASSFRQGAYEQYF.

This clone was seen only once. The chain recombines TRBV5-4 with TRBJ2-2; a possible D gene is TRBD1 (6 bases). The CDR3 covers 15 residues. Germline V gene lookup returns CDR1 SGHNT and CDR2 YYREEE (reference sequence). Trimming took off 9 bases at V and 0 bases at J, with 15 bases between the two ends. The CDR3: CATRGGGANTGELFF. The CDR3 nucleotides are TGTGCCACAAGGGGTGGGGGCGCGAACACCGGGGAGCTGTTTTTT. Combining the CDR3 with reference TRBV5-4 and TRBJ2-2 gives the whole variable domain ETGVTQSPTHLIKTRGQQVTLRCSSQSGHNTVSWYQQALGQGPQFIFQYYREEENGRGNFPPRFSGLQFPNYSSELNVNALELDDSALYLCATRGGGANTGELFFGEGSRLTVL.

The V gene is TRBV12-5, the J gene TRBJ2-1; a possible D gene is TRBD1 (5 bases). With 7 bases removed from V and 6 bases from J, the gap between germline ends came to 13 bases. CDR3 length: 13 residues. Germline V gene lookup returns CDR1 LGHNT and CDR2 FRNRAP. In DNA, the CDR3 is TGTGCTAGTGCCGACCCTACAGGCAATGAGCAGTTCTTC. Translating it yields CASADPTGNEQFF.

The rearrangement joins TRBV11-2 to TRBJ2-7; 7 bases align to TRBD1. Per germline, CDR1 SGHAT and CDR2 FQNNGV. The CDR3 extends over 14 amino acids. Germline trimming cut 7 bases from V and 4 bases from J; bases unmatched to any gene: 10. CDR3 nucleotides: TGTGCCAGCACCCCGACAGGGTTGTCTTACGAGCAGTACTTC. The encoded protein is CASTPTGLSYEQYF. The variable domain in full, completed from reference TRBV11-2 and TRBJ2-7, reads EAGVAQSPRYKIIEKRQSVAFWCNPISGHATLYWYQQILGQGPKLLIQFQNNGVVDDSQLPKDRFSAERLKGVDSTLKIQPAKLEDSAVYLCASTPTGLSYEQYFGPGTRLTVT.